This T cell receptor beta chain was profiled in a study of OX40 agonist ivuxolimab in advanced cancers. Germline lookup yields CDR1 SEHNR and CDR2 FQNEAQ (reference sequence). This CDR3 has 15 residues. V lost 5 bases to trimming and J lost 3 bases; unmatched junction nucleotides: 4. Method: immunoSEQ multiplex PCR; TCRdb's copy keeps in-frame clones and lacks some. The table includes just under 85,000 clones, over 80% detected once. The chain carries TRBV7-9 and TRBJ1-6; 7 nucleotides line up with TRBD1. The sample consisted of CD4+ or CD8+ T cells sorted from blood, taken in a trial of the OX40 agonist ivuxolimab. This TCR came from an adult with an advanced solid tumor such as melanoma, head and neck, liver or kidney cancer. As DNA, the CDR3 is TGTGCCAGCAGCCCGGGACAGCTCTATAATTCACCCCTCCACTTT. Protein product: CASSPGQLYNSPLHF. Drawing the rest from reference TRBV7-9 and TRBJ1-6, the complete variable domain is DTGVSQNPRHKITKRGQNVTFRCDPISEHNRLYWYRQTLGQGPEFLTYFQNEAQLEKSRLLSDRFSAERPKGSFSTLEIQRTEQGDSAMYLCASSPGQLYNSPLHFGNGTRLTVT.